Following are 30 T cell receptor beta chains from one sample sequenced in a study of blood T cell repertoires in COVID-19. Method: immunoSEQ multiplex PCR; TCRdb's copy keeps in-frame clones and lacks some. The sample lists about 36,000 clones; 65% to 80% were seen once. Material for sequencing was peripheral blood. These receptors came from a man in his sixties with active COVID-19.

The CDR3 coding sequence is TGTGCCAGTACCTTGGACAGAAACACCGGGGAGCTGTTTTTT. The encoded protein is CASTLDRNTGELFF. This chain connects TRBV19 to TRBJ2-2, with D perhaps TRBD1 (6 bases). Germline V CDR1 and CDR2: LNHDA, SQIVND (reference sequence). The CDR3 length is 14 residues. Trimming pared 7 bases from V and 2 bases from J, leaving 11 bases between. Drawing the rest from reference TRBV19 and TRBJ2-2, the complete variable domain is DGGITQSPKYLFRKEGQNVTLSCEQNLNHDAMYWYRQDPGQGLRLIYYSQIVNDFQKGDIAEGYSVSREKKESFPLTVTSAQKNPTAFYLCASTLDRNTGELFFGEGSRLTVL.

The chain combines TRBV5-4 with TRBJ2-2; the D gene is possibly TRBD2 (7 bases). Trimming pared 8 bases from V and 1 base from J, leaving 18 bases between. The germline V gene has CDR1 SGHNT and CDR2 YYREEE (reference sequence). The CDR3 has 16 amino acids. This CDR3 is CASGKGGQQNTGELFF. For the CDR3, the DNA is TGTGCCAGTGGGAAGGGGGGGCAGCAGAACACCGGGGAGCTGTTTTTT.

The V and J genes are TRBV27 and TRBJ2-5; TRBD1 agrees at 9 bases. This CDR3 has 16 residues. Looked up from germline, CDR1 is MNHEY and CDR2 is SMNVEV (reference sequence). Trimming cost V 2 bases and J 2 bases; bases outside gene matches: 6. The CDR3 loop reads CASSLTRQGGQETQYF. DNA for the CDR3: TGTGCCAGCAGTTTAACCCGACAGGGGGGACAAGAGACCCAGTACTTC.

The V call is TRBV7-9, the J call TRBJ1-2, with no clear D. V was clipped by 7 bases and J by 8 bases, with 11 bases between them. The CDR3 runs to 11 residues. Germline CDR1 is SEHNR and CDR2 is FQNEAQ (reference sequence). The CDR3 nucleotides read TGTGCCAGCACCCCAGGAGGGGGCTACACCTTC. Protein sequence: CASTPGGGYTF. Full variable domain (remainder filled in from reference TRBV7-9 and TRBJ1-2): DTGVSQNPRHKITKRGQNVTFRCDPISEHNRLYWYRQTLGQGPEFLTYFQNEAQLEKSRLLSDRFSAERPKGSFSTLEIQRTEQGDSAMYLCASTPGGGYTFGSGTRLTVV.

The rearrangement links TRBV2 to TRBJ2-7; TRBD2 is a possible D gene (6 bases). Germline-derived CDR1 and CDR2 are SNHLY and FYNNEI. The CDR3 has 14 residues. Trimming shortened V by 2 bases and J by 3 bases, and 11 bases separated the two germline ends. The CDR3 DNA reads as TGTGCCAGCAGTGAACTCCGGGACTTCTACGAGCAGTACTTC. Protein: CASSELRDFYEQYF.

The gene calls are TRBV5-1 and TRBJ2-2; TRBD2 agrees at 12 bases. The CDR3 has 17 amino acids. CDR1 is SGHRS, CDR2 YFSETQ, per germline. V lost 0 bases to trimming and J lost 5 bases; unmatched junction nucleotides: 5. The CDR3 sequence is CASSLVLAGGGTGELFF. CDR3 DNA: TGCGCCAGCAGCTTGGTACTAGCGGGAGGAGGAACCGGGGAGCTGTTTTTT. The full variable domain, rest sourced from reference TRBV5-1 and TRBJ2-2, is KAGVTQTPRYLIKTRGQQVTLSCSPISGHRSVSWYQQTPGQGLQFLFEYFSETQRNKGNFPGRFSGRQFSNSRSEMNVSTLELGDSALYLCASSLVLAGGGTGELFFGEGSRLTVL.

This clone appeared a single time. For the CDR3, the DNA is TGTGCCAGCAGCCCCGGGACACGAGCTCTTAATGAGCAGTTCTTC. It translates to CASSPGTRALNEQFF. The V gene is TRBV11-2, the J gene TRBJ2-1; D is possibly TRBD1 (6 bases). Germline values: CDR1 SGHAT, CDR2 FQNNGV. Trimming took 5 bases from V and 7 from J, leaving 18 bases between them. CDR3 size: 15 residues.

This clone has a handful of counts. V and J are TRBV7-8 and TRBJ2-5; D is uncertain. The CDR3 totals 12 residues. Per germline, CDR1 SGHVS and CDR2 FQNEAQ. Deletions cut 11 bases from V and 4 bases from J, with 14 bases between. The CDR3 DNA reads TGTGCCTCGGATGAGCGAAGAGAGACCCAGTACTTC. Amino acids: CASDERRETQYF.

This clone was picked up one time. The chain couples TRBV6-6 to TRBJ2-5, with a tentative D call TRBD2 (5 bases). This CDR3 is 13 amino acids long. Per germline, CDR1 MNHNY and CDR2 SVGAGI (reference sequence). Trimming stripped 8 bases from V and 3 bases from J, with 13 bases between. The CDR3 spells CASARGQEETQYF. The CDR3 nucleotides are TGTGCCAGCGCTAGAGGGCAAGAAGAGACCCAGTACTTC.

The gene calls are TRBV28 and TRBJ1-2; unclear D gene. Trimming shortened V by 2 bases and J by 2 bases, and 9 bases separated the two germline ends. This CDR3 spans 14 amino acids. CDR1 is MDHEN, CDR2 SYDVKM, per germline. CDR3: CASSLPAGNYGYTF. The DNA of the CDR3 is TGTGCCAGCAGTTTACCCGCGGGGAACTATGGCTACACCTTC.

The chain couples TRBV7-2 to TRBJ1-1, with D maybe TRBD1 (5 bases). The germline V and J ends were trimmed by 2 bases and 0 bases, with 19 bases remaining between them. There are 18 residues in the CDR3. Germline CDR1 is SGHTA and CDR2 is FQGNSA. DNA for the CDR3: TGTGCCAGCAGCTTATACTTCCTTGAGATGGACATGAACACTGAAGCTTTCTTT. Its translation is CASSLYFLEMDMNTEAFF.

DNA for the CDR3: TGTGCCAGCAGCGTTGGGACAGGGGCCTGGGAGCTGTTTTTT. Protein: CASSVGTGAWELFF. The rearrangement joins TRBV7-2 to TRBJ2-2; 10 bases fit TRBD1. V gave up 5 bases and J gave up 9 bases; unmatched junction bases: 6. The CDR3 is 14 residues long. Per the germline V gene, CDR1 is SGHTA and CDR2 is FQGNSA.

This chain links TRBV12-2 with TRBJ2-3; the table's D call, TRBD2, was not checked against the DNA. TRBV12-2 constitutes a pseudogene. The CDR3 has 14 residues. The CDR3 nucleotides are TGTGCAAGTCGCTTCCAGCGGCGCACAGATACGCAGTATTTT. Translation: CASRFQRRTDTQYF.

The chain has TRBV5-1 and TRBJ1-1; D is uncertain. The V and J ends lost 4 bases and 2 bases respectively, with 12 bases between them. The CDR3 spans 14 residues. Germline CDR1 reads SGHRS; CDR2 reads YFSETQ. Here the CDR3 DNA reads TGCGCCAGCAGCCCCAACGCGGTTAACACTGAAGCTTTCTTT. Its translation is CASSPNAVNTEAFF.

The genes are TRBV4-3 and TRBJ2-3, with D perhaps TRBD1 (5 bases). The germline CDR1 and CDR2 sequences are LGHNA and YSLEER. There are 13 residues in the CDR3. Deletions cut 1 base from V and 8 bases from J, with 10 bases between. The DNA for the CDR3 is TGCGCCAGCAGCCAAGTAGGACAAGTTACGCAGTATTTT. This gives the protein CASSQVGQVTQYF.

For the CDR3, the DNA is TGTGCCAGCAGTTCGGGACAGGGTAGAGAGCCCCAGCATTTT. This gives the protein CASSSGQGREPQHF. V gene TRBV6-6 combines with J gene TRBJ1-5; 9 nucleotides align to TRBD1. Germline V CDR1 and CDR2: MNHNY, SVGAGI (reference sequence). Germline trimming cut 4 bases from V and 8 bases from J; bases unmatched to any gene: 6. CDR3 length: 14 amino acids.

CDR3 region: CASSLGTGRSNQPQHF. CDR3 DNA sequence: TGTGCCAGCAGCTTAGGAACAGGCAGAAGCAATCAGCCCCAGCATTTT. The chain has TRBV7-9 and TRBJ1-5, with D perhaps TRBD1 (5 bases). V was trimmed by 1 base and J by 1 base, leaving 11 bases between them. The CDR3 has 16 amino acids. CDR1 SEHNR and CDR2 FQNEAQ come from the germline V gene (reference sequence). Variable domain in full (rest from reference TRBV7-9 and TRBJ1-5): DTGVSQNPRHKITKRGQNVTFRCDPISEHNRLYWYRQTLGQGPEFLTYFQNEAQLEKSRLLSDRFSAERPKGSFSTLEIQRTEQGDSAMYLCASSLGTGRSNQPQHFGDGTRLSIL.

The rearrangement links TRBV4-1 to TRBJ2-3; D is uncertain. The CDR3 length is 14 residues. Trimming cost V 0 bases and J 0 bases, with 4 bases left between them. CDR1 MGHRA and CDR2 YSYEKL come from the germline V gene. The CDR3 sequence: CASSQDISTDTQYF. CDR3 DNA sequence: TGCGCCAGCAGCCAAGATATAAGCACAGATACGCAGTATTTT.

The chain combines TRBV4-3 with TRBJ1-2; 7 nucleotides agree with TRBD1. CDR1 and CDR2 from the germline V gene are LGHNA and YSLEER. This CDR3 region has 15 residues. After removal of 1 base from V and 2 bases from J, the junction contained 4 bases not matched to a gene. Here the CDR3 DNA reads TGCGCCAGCAGCCAAGCAGGGGGGTTGAACTATGGCTACACCTTC. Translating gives CASSQAGGLNYGYTF.

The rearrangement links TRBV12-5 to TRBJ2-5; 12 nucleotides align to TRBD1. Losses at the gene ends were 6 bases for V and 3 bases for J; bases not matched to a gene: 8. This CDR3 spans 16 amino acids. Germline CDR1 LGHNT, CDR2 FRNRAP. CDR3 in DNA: TGTGCTAGTGGCATCCGGGACAGGGGGCTGGAAGAGACCCAGTACTTC. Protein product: CASGIRDRGLEETQYF.

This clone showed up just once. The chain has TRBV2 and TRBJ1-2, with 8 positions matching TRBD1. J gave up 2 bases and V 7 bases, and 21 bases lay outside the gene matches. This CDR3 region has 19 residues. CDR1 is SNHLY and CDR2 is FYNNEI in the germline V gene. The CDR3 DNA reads TGTGCCAGCACCCACCCCAGGACAGGGCAGTTTACCTTGAACTATGGCTACACCTTC. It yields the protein CASTHPRTGQFTLNYGYTF.

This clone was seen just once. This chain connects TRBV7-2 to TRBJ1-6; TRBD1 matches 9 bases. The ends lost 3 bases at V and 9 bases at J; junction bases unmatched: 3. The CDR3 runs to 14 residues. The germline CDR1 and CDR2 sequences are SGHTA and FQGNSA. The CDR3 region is CASSLGQGTSPLHF. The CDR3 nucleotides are TGTGCCAGCAGCTTGGGACAGGGTACTTCACCCCTCCACTTT.

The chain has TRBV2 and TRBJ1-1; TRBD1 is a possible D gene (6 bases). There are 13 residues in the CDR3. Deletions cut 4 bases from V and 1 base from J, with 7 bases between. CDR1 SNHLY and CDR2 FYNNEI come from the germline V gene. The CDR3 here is CASSAGQNTEAFF. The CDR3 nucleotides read TGTGCCAGCAGTGCGGGACAGAACACTGAAGCTTTCTTT. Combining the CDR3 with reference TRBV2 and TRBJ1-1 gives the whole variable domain EPEVTQTPSHQVTQMGQEVILRCVPISNHLYFYWYRQILGQKVEFLVSFYNNEISEKSEIFDDQFSVERPDGSNFTLKIRSTKLEDSAMYFCASSAGQNTEAFFGQGTRLTVV.

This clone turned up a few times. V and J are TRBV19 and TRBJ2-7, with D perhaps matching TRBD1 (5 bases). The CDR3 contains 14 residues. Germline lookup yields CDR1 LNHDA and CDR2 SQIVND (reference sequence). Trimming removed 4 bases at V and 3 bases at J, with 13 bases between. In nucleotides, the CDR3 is TGTGCCAGTAGTAGGGGCCTGACGGGCTACGAGCAGTACTTC. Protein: CASSRGLTGYEQYF.

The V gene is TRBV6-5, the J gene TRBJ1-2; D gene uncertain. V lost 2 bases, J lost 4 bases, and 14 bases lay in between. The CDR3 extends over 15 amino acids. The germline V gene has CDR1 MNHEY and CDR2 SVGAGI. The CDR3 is CASSYTGAASYGYTF. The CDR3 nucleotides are TGTGCCAGCAGTTACACTGGTGCGGCTAGCTATGGCTACACCTTC.

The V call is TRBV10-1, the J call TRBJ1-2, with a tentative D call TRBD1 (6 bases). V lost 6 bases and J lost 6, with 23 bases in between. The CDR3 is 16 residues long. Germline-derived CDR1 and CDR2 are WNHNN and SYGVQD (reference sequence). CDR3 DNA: TGCGCCAGCAGGGGGGTGGTTGAGACAGGCGGAGATGGCTACACCTTC. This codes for CASRGVVETGGDGYTF.

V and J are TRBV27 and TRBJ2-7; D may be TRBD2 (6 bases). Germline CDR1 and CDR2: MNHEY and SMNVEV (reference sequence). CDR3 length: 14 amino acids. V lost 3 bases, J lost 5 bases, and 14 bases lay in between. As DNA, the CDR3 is TGTGCCAGCAGTTTCCGGGCTGGGGGGAACGAGCAGTACTTC. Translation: CASSFRAGGNEQYF.

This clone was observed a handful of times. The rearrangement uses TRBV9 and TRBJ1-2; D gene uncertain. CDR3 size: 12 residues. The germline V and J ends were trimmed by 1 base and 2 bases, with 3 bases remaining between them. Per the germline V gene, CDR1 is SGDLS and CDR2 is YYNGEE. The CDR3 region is CASSVRNYGYTF. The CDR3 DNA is TGTGCCAGCAGCGTACGGAACTATGGCTACACCTTC.

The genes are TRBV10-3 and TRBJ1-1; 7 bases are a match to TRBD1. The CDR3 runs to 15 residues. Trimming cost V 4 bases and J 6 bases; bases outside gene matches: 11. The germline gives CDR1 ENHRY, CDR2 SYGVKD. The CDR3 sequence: CAISGRGRGDSEAFF. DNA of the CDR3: TGTGCCATCAGTGGGAGGGGCAGGGGGGACTCTGAAGCTTTCTTT.

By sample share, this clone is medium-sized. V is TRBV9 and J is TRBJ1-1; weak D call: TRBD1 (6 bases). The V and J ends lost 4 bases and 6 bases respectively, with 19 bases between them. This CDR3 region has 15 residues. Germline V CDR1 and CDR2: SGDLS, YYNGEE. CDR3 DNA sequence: TGTGCCAGCAGCCCAATGGGGCAGGGGAGCGCTGAAGCTTTCTTT. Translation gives CASSPMGQGSAEAFF.